What follows are 15 T cell receptor beta chains derived from one specimen sequenced in a study of long-term antiretroviral therapy in people with HIV. The run of the v3.0 immunoSEQ assay was at survey level. Method: immunoSEQ multiplex PCR; TCRdb's copy keeps in-frame clones and lacks some. Among about 30,000 clones listed, about nine tenths were seen once. This specimen consisted of unsorted PBMCs, obtained 3.2 years before starting antiretroviral therapy. Receptors originate from a man aged 45-60 years with HIV.

This clone was recorded once. The chain has TRBV5-1 and TRBJ2-7; TRBD2 aligns across 9 bases. This CDR3 comprises 15 residues. Trimming at V came to 1 base and at J to 12 bases, leaving 14 bases not matched to a gene. Per germline, CDR1 SGHRS and CDR2 YFSETQ. As DNA, the CDR3 is TGCGCCAGCAGCTTGCAAGCGGGAGGCGCTAAACTGGGGTACTTC. Translating gives CASSLQAGGAKLGYF.

V is TRBV25-1 and J is TRBJ2-7; a possible D gene is TRBD2 (6 bases). Germline V gene sequence: CDR1 MGHDK, CDR2 SYGVNS. The V and J ends lost 6 bases and 4 bases respectively, with 16 bases between them. CDR3 length: 14 amino acids. The DNA of the CDR3 is TGTGCCAGCAGCGAGAGCGGGTACTTTTACGAGCAGTACTTC. Its protein is CASSESGYFYEQYF.

The chain has TRBV2 and TRBJ2-1; maybe TRBD1 (6 bases). This CDR3 region has 16 residues. V lost 4 bases, J lost 7 bases, and 20 bases lay in between. Germline CDR1 and CDR2: SNHLY and FYNNEI. The CDR3 is CASSGSRGRVGNEQFF. CDR3 nucleotides: TGTGCCAGCAGTGGGTCCAGGGGCCGGGTTGGAAATGAGCAGTTCTTC.

The rearrangement joins TRBV2 to TRBJ2-5; 9 nucleotides agree with TRBD2. V lost 5 bases and J lost 2; bases outside the gene matches: 6. Germline V gene data show CDR1 as SNHLY and CDR2 as FYNNEI. The CDR3 spans 15 residues. This chain's CDR3 is CASSKLSGRQETQYF. The CDR3, as DNA: TGTGCCAGCAGTAAACTGAGCGGGAGGCAAGAGACCCAGTACTTC.

The CDR3, as DNA: TGCGCCAGCAGCTTTGGACAGACCAATGAGCAGTTCTTC. As protein: CASSFGQTNEQFF. The rearrangement links TRBV5-1 to TRBJ2-1; TRBD1 is a possible D gene (6 bases). CDR3 size: 13 residues. The V end lost 2 bases, the J end lost 6 bases, and 9 bases lay between the germline ends. Germline lookup yields CDR1 SGHRS and CDR2 YFSETQ.

The chain employs TRBV5-1 and TRBJ1-4; no reliable D call. Trimming stripped 2 bases from V and 8 bases from J, with 13 bases between. Germline values: CDR1 SGHRS, CDR2 YFSETQ. There are 14 residues in the CDR3. The CDR3 sequence: CASSFRGTGEKLFF. The CDR3 region has the DNA TGCGCCAGCAGCTTCCGCGGAACGGGAGAAAAACTGTTTTTT. Complete variable domain (other parts from reference TRBV5-1 and TRBJ1-4): KAGVTQTPRYLIKTRGQQVTLSCSPISGHRSVSWYQQTPGQGLQFLFEYFSETQRNKGNFPGRFSGRQFSNSRSEMNVSTLELGDSALYLCASSFRGTGEKLFFGSGTQLSVL.

CDR3 sequence reads: CASSRTGREQYF. CDR3 DNA sequence: TGTGCCAGCAGCCGTACAGGGCGGGAGCAGTACTTC. The gene calls are TRBV2 and TRBJ2-7, with D maybe TRBD1 (6 bases). V was pared by 6 bases and J by 7 bases, with 13 bases between. Germline V gene lookup returns CDR1 SNHLY and CDR2 FYNNEI. This CDR3 is 12 amino acids long.

This clone appeared a single time. V is TRBV6-5 and J is TRBJ2-2; 12 nucleotides match TRBD2. The CDR3 sequence is 15 residues long. Trimming cost V 6 bases and J 6 bases; bases outside gene matches: 5. Per germline, CDR1 MNHEY and CDR2 SVGAGI. CDR3 nucleotides: TGTGCCAGCAGGCCCACTAGCGGGGGGCCCGGGGAGCTGTTTTTT. Translated, it gives CASRPTSGGPGELFF.

The genes are TRBV6-4 and TRBJ1-2; 8 nucleotides line up with TRBD1. After removal of 6 bases from V and 2 bases from J, the junction contained 8 bases not matched to a gene. This CDR3 has 15 residues. The germline V gene has CDR1 MRHNA and CDR2 SNTAGT. CDR3 amino acids: CASRVGTGRNYGYTF. The CDR3 bases are TGTGCCAGCAGGGTGGGGACAGGAAGAAACTATGGCTACACCTTC.

By share, this clone ranks as medium-sized (0.01 to 0.1%). This chain connects TRBV11-2 to TRBJ2-7; D unresolved. This CDR3 comprises 11 residues. CDR1 is SGHAT, CDR2 FQNNGV, per germline. The germline V and J ends were trimmed by 1 base and 6 bases, with 4 bases remaining between them. The CDR3 bases are TGTGCCAGCAGCTTAGCAGGCGAGCAGTACTTC. It specifies CASSLAGEQYF.

The chain employs TRBV5-6 and TRBJ2-7; no clear D. Germline CDR1 reads SGHDT; CDR2 reads YYEEEE. This CDR3 is built from 14 residues. V lost 5 bases and J 0 bases, leaving 12 bases between the germline ends. The CDR3 DNA follows: TGTGCCAGCAGGACCGGGCCCAGCTCCTACGAGCAGTACTTC. Its translation is CASRTGPSSYEQYF. The complete variable domain, with remaining parts taken from reference TRBV5-6 and TRBJ2-7, reads DAGVTQSPTHLIKTRGQQVTLRCSPKSGHDTVSWYQQALGQGPQFIFQYYEEEERQRGNFPDRFSGHQFPNYSSELNVNALLLGDSALYLCASRTGPSSYEQYFGPGTRLTVT.

The chain couples TRBV4-1 to TRBJ2-7, with D possibly TRBD1 on 8 matching bases. The germline V gene encodes CDR1 MGHRA and CDR2 YSYEKL. The CDR3 loop spans 16 amino acids. The V end lost 1 base, the J end lost 5 bases, and 18 bases lay between the germline ends. CDR3 in amino acids: CASSQAPDRGGDEQYF. In DNA form, the CDR3 reads TGCGCCAGCAGCCAAGCGCCTGACAGGGGAGGGGACGAGCAGTACTTC.

The J gene is TRBJ2-5, the V gene TRBV5-6; 7 nucleotides match TRBD1. This CDR3 is built from 14 residues. The V gene's germline CDR1 is SGHDT and CDR2 YYEEEE. With 4 bases clipped from V and 5 bases from J, the junction kept 8 bases outside the gene matches. The CDR3 coding sequence is TGTGCCAGCAGCCAGACAGGGTTGAGTGAGACCCAGTACTTC. Residues: CASSQTGLSETQYF.

This clone was seen just once. This chain links TRBV5-8 with TRBJ1-5, with D uncertain. The CDR3 runs 14 residues. The V end was cut by 5 bases, the J end by 0 bases, with 9 bases between. CDR1 and CDR2 from the germline V gene are SGHTS and YDEGEE. CDR3 residues: CASSGSYSNQPQHF. The CDR3 nucleotides read TGTGCCAGCAGTGGGTCCTATAGCAATCAGCCCCAGCATTTT.

The V gene is TRBV5-1, the J gene TRBJ2-3, with TRBD1 identical over 7 bases. V trimming: 6 bases; J trimming: 8 bases; junction bases outside the gene matches: 9. Germline V gives CDR1 SGHRS, CDR2 YFSETQ. CDR3 length equals 13 residues. CDR3 residues: CASTVNTGVTQYF. The CDR3 coding sequence is TGCGCCAGCACGGTAAATACAGGGGTTACGCAGTATTTT.